This T cell receptor beta chain was identified in a study of T cell responses to AZD1222 COVID-19 vaccine. Turning to the study itself: Analysis merged second doses at about 4 or about 12 weeks.

Comments on this clone: Its antigen is as yet unknown. Other nucleotide sequences from this sample produce the same CDR3.

Germline V gene lookup returns CDR1 MDHEN and CDR2 SYDVKM. The CDR3 length is 13 residues. Trimming shortened V by 6 bases and J by 4 bases, and 12 bases separated the two germline ends. Whole-study results and caveats: Donor demographics were predominantly white British with a female majority; clonal diversity may be underestimated. At 160-218 and 743-854, vaccine-associated CD4 TCRs were dominant, and they spanned spike. Among AZD1222 vaccinees, only six or seven were seropositive at baseline.

Here immunoSEQ multiplex PCR was the method, and the copy in TCRdb shows in-frame clones only, minus some. The sample has roughly 120,000 clones; approximately 94% are singletons. This chain connects TRBV28 to TRBJ1-2, with D perhaps TRBD1 (6 bases). The sequence derives from an adult in good health. The sample here was peripheral blood, taken on day 0 of AZD1222 vaccination. The CDR3: CASSSGQIYGYTF. The CDR3, as DNA: TGTGCCAGCAGCTCAGGACAGATCTATGGCTACACCTTC.